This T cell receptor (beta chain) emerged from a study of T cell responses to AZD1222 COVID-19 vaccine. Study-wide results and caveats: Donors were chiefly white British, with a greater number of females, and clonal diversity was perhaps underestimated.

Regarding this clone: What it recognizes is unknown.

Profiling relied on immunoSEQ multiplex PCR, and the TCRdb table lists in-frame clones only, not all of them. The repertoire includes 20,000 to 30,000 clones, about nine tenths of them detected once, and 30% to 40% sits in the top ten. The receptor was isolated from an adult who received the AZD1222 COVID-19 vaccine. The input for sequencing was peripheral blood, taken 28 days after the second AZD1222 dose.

CDR3: CASSIRHNNSPLHF. The DNA of the CDR3 is TGTGCCAGTAGTATACGGCACAATAATTCACCCCTCCACTTT. The chain combines TRBV19 with TRBJ1-6; D unclear. V was shortened by 2 bases and J by 5 bases, with 7 bases between the two germline ends. CDR3 length: 14 residues. Germline V CDR1 and CDR2: LNHDA, SQIVND (reference sequence).